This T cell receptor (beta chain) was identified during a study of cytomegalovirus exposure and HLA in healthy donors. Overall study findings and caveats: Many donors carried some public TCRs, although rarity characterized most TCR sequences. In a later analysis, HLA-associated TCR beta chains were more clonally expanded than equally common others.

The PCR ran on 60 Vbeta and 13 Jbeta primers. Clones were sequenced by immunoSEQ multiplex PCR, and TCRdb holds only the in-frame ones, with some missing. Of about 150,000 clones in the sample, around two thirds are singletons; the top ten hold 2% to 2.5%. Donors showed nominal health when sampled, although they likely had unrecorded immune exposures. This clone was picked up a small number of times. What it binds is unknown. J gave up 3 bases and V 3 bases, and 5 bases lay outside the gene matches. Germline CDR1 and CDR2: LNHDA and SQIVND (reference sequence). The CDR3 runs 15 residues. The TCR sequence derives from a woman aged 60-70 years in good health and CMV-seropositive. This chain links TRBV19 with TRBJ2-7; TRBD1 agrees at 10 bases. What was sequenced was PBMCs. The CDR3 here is CASSISGQGIYEQYF. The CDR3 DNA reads TGTGCCAGTAGTATTTCGGGACAGGGGATCTACGAGCAGTACTTC.